This T cell receptor (beta chain) was profiled in a study of control samples from healthy donors and cancer patients. Trimming at V came to 3 bases and at J to 0 bases, leaving 1 base not matched to a gene. The CDR3 extends over 13 amino acids. Germline CDR1 reads SQVTM; CDR2 reads ANQGSEA. Clones were read by immunoSEQ multiplex PCR, and TCRdb kept only the in-frame ones, dropping some. The sample consists of some 76,000 clones, roughly 86% of them appearing once. The genes are TRBV29-1 and TRBJ1-1; 7 bases are a match to TRBD1. Material: PBMCs. The clonotype originates from a man aged 55 to 70 with lung cancer. CDR3 region: CSVDDRVNTEAFF. For the CDR3, the DNA is TGCAGCGTTGACGACAGGGTGAACACTGAAGCTTTCTTT.